The subject of this entry is one TCR beta chain. The antigen is undetermined. In germline, CDR1 is SGHRS, CDR2 YFSETQ. The CDR3 totals 15 residues. The record originates from a study of CXCR3-negative and CXCR3-positive naive CD8 T cells. Study-wide points: TRBV-TRBJ usage was similar across naive CXCR3 subsets but distinct in memory cells.

The libraries of TRB cDNA were constructed through 5' RACE using UMI labels. TCRdb re-called the 5' RACE reads and gives one entry per CDR3 protein, without DNA. This table lists 130,000 or so distinct CDR3 sequences. Sequencing input: naive CXCR3- CD8+ T cells from blood. The subset here: CD45RO-CCR7+CD27+CD95- naive CD8+ T cells lacking CXCR3 (TNR3-). The V and J genes are TRBV5-1 and TRBJ2-2; TCRdb indicates TRBD1, and absent DNA this call remains unverified. This sequence was found in a human donor in good health. Some clones in this sample may be carry-over from other donors' samples. This CDR3 is CASSTQGARAGELFF. The full variable domain, with the rest looked up from reference TRBV5-1 and TRBJ2-2, is KAGVTQTPRYLIKTRGQQVTLSCSPISGHRSVSWYQQTPGQGLQFLFEYFSETQRNKGNFPGRFSGRQFSNSRSEMNVSTLELGDSALYLCASSTQGARAGELFFGEGSRLTVL.